This T cell receptor beta chain was captured by sequencing in a study of T cells in Graves' hyperthyroidism and ophthalmopathy. This clonotype was detected many times. This CDR3 spans 14 amino acids. In germline, CDR1 is SNHLY, CDR2 FYNNEI. V lost 1 base and J lost 5; bases outside the gene matches: 4. Patients between 18 and 65 years old had hyperthyroidism, newly diagnosed and lasting under 2 months. Used for diagnoses were clinical symptoms, serum thyroxine and TRAb, thyroid ultrasound and orbital computed tomography. The investigators amplified TCR beta CDR3 regions from RNA transcripts. In the first-round RT-PCR of the TCR CDR3, the HTBI primer set was used. TCRdb called the multiplex PCR reads again in MiXCR, with one record for every CDR3 protein. The table includes 600,000 or so distinct CDR3 sequences, 16% detected once.

This sequence was found in a woman between 25 and 40 years old with Graves' hyperthyroidism. The chain combines TRBV2 with TRBJ1-2, with 7 bases aligning to TRBD1. Material: blood. CDR3 coding DNA: TGTGCCAGCAGTGAAGGACAGGGAGGGTATGGCTACACCTTC. Its protein is CASSEGQGGYGYTF.